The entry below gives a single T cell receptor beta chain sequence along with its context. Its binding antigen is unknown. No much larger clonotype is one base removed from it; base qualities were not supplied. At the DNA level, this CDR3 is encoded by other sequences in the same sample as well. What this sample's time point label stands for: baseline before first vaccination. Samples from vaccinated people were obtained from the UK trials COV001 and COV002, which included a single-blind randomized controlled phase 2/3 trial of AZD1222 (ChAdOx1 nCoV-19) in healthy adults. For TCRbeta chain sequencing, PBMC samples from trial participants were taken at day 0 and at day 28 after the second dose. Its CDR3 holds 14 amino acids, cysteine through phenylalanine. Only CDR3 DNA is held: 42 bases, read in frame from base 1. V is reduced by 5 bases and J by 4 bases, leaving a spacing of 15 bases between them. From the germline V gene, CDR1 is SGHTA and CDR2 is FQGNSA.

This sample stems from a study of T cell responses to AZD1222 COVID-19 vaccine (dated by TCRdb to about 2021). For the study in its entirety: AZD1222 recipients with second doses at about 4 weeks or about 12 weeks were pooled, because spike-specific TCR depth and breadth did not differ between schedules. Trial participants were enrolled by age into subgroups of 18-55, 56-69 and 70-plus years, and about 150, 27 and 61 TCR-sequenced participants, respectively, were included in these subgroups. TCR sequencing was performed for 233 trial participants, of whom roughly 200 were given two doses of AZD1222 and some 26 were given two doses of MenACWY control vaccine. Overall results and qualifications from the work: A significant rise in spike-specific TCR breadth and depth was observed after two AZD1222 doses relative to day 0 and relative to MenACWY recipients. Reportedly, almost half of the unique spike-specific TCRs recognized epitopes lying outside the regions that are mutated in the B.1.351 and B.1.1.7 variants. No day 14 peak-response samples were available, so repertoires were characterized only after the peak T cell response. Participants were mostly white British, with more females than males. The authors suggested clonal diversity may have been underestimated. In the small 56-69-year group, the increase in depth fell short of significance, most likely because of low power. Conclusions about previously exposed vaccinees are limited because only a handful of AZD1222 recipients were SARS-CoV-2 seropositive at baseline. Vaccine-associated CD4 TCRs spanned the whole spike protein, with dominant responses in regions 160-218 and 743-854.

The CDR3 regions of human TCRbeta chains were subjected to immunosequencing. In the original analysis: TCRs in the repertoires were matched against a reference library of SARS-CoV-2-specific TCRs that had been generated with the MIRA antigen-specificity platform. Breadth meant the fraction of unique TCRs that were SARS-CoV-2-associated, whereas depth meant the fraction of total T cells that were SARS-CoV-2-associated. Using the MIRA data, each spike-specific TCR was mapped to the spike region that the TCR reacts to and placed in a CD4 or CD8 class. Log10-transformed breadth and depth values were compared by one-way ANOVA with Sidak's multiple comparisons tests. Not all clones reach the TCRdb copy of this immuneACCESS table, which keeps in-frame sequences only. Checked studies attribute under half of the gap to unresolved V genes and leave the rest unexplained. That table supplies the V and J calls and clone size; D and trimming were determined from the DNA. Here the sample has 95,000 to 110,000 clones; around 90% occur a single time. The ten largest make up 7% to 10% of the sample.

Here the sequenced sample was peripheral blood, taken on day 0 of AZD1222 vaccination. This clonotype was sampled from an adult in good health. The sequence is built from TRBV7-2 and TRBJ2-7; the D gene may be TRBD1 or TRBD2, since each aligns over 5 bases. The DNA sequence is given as TGTGCCAGCAGCCCAGGGACGTCTTCTTACGAGCAGTACTTC. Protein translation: CASSPGTSSYEQYF.